This T cell receptor beta chain originates from a study of patients and donors after allogeneic stem cell transplantation. Each CDR3 protein gets one entry after TCRdb re-called the RT-PCR reads with MiXCR. The sample yields about a million distinct CDR3 sequences, under 20% seen once. The V end lost 0 bases, the J end lost 5 bases, and 13 bases lay between the germline ends. Germline V gene data show CDR1 as SGHTA and CDR2 as FQGNSA. This CDR3 region has 15 residues. Sequenced: blood, either unsorted or a sorted T cell fraction (not recorded which). The clonotype comes from a human donor who was either an allogeneic HSCT recipient or a stem cell or donor lymphocyte infusion donor (not recorded which). It is not recorded whose cells these are; they may come from a transplant donor. The chain is built from TRBV7-2 and TRBJ1-1; no clear D gene. The CDR3 loop reads CASSLATKQTTEAFF. Written as DNA, the CDR3 is TGTGCCAGCAGCTTAGCCACGAAACAGACAACTGAAGCTTTCTTT.